This T cell receptor beta chain was obtained from a study of CD8 T cells in Susac syndrome. Reverse transcription used about 0.45 to 1 ug RNA and random hexamers. Multiplex PCR with immunoSEQ amplified the TCR beta CDR3 across 54 Vbeta and 13 Jbeta. Via MiXCR, TCRdb re-called the immunoSEQ multiplex PCR reads, giving one row per CDR3 protein. The table lists roughly 80,000 distinct CDR3 sequences, 91% of them singletons. High-throughput TCR beta sequencing covered peripheral CD8+ and CD4+ T cells. Negative isolation yielded CD4+ and CD8+ T cells, and FACS enriched TEMRA cells. This clonotype was observed a handful of times. Germline CDR1 MNHEY, CDR2 SVGEGT. CDR3 size: 13 residues. The V and J ends lost 0 bases and 6 bases respectively, with 8 bases between them.

This chain links TRBV6-2 or TRBV6-3 with TRBJ1-1, with D unclear. The specimen was CD8+ T cells from PBMCs. The sequence was collected from a human donor with multiple sclerosis. The CDR3 here is CASSYSSVAEAFF. The DNA for the CDR3 is TGTGCCAGCAGTTACTCGAGTGTGGCTGAAGCTTTCTTT.